The 5 T cell receptor beta chains listed next were all sequenced from one sample in a study of T cell clonotyping in hematopoietic cell transplantation. Here immunoSEQ multiplex PCR was the method, and the copy in TCRdb shows in-frame clones only, minus some. Altogether 6,000 or so clones are present, approximately 87% being singletons, with the ten largest covering roughly 5.8%. The sample in question was peripheral blood mononuclear cells, obtained 100 days after allogeneic stem cell transplant. All receptors derive from a female patient aged 35 to 55 who had an allogeneic stem cell transplant from a related donor, so the T cells may come from the graft donor. Some clones in this sample may be carry-over from other donors' samples.

This rearrangement joins TRBV4-1 to TRBJ2-1; 7 bases map to TRBD2. The CDR3 has 18 residues. Germline loops: CDR1 MGHRA, CDR2 YSYEKL. V shed 3 bases, J shed 2 bases, and the junction held 13 bases outside the gene matches. The CDR3 DNA reads TGCGCCAGCAGCCAGATTGATATGGGGCTAGCGGCCTACAATGAGCAGTTCTTC. Its translation: CASSQIDMGLAAYNEQFF.

J is TRBJ2-1 and V is TRBV5-8; tentatively, D is TRBD1 (5 bases). The ends were cut back, 3 bases at V and 8 bases at J, with 9 bases in the middle. The CDR3 has 12 amino acids. Germline V gives CDR1 SGHTS, CDR2 YDEGEE. This CDR3 reads CASSSDKYEQFF. The CDR3 DNA follows: TGTGCCAGCAGCTCGGACAAGTATGAGCAGTTCTTC.

This clone appeared a single time. The DNA of the CDR3 is TGTGCCAGCAGCTTACGGCCCGGGACAGTATACAATGAGCAGTTCTTC. As protein: CASSLRPGTVYNEQFF. The chain joins TRBV11-2 to TRBJ2-1; 7 bases are a match to TRBD1. The germline gives CDR1 SGHAT, CDR2 FQNNGV. The V gene end was trimmed by 2 bases and the J gene end by 4 bases; junction bases not matched to a gene: 8. The CDR3 has 16 amino acids.

V usage is TRBV11-3 and J usage is TRBJ1-1; D unclear. Germline CDR1 reads SGHNT; CDR2 reads YENEEA. The CDR3 loop spans 14 amino acids. The ends were cut back, 3 bases at V and 3 bases at J, with 11 bases in the middle. CDR3 nucleotide sequence: TGTGCCAGCAGCTTGAATTCCGGGGACACTGAAGCTTTCTTT. This codes for CASSLNSGDTEAFF.

The chain joins TRBV19 to TRBJ2-2, with 7 bases fitting TRBD1. The CDR3 loop spans 14 amino acids. Germline V lookup: CDR1 LNHDA, CDR2 SQIVND (reference sequence). V shed 7 bases and J 6 bases; nucleotides not matched to a gene: 8. In nucleotides, the CDR3 is TGTGCCAGTACCAGACAGGGTGGGGCCGGGGAGCTGTTTTTT. Translating gives CASTRQGGAGELFF.